This T cell receptor (beta chain) was captured by sequencing in a study of blood T cell repertoires in COVID-19. Turning to the study itself: In each case, the material was cDNA or gDNA derived from T cells, B-cell-depleted T cells, or PBMCs.

This clone was seen at least ten times. Source study methods: The authors estimated nucleated cell counts from reference gene primer amplification. The method was immunoSEQ multiplex PCR; TCRdb's version includes in-frame clones alone and lacks a portion of them. The V and J calls and clone size are taken from that table; D and trimming were inferred from the DNA. The sample has 84,000 or so clones, approximately 78% seen once. This CDR3 comprises 14 residues. The germline gives CDR1 SNHLY, CDR2 FYNNEI. Trimming removed 6 bases from V and 4 bases from J, with 16 bases in between. The sample taken for sequencing was peripheral blood. The chain has TRBV2 and TRBJ2-7; D is perhaps TRBD1 (5 bases). The clonotype originates from a human donor in a cohort sampled during active COVID-19. The CDR3 sequence is CASRPYRSLYEQYF. In DNA form, the CDR3 reads TGTGCCAGCAGACCTTACAGGTCACTTTACGAGCAGTACTTC.